This T cell receptor (beta chain) comes out of a study of T cell responses to AZD1222 COVID-19 vaccine. Study-wide results and limits: Donors were largely white British and mainly female; clonal diversity was possibly underestimated. Baseline serology detected seropositivity in only six or seven AZD1222 recipients. Regions left unmutated in variants are reportedly the target of nearly half of spike-specific TCRs.

With 5 bases removed from V and 4 bases from J, the gap between germline ends came to 18 bases. The length of the CDR3 is 15 residues. CDR1 MDHEN and CDR2 SYDVKM come from the germline V gene. About this clone itself: Its antigen is not known.

Measured with immunoSEQ multiplex PCR; TCRdb has only the in-frame clones, and not every one. In the table there are some 100,000 clones, 80% to 95% of which are singletons. This material consisted of peripheral blood, taken 28 days after the second AZD1222 dose. The sequence was obtained from an adult who received the AZD1222 COVID-19 vaccine. The V gene is TRBV28, the J gene TRBJ2-7; D is unresolved. Written as DNA, the CDR3 is TGTGCCAGCAGTCCATCAAGGGAAGATCGGTACGAGCAGTACTTC. Amino acids: CASSPSREDRYEQYF.